This entry describes one T cell receptor (beta chain). Its antigen is unknown. This record belongs to a study of vaccination and CD4 T cells after COVID-19. Study-level background: Overlapping spike peptides served as the stimulus for the cells. These peptides came from SARS-CoV-2 and from the common cold coronaviruses HCoV-NL63, HCoV-OC43 and HCoV-229E.

The V end lost 2 bases, the J end lost 4 bases, and 6 bases lay between the germline ends. CDR1 and CDR2 (germline): MNHEY, SMNVEV (reference sequence). CDR3 length: 13 residues. Described treatment: approximately nine-day PBMC culture with coronavirus spike peptide pools or control peptides (ViraFEST assay). CD4+ T cells of the unexposed donor were collected before the COVID-19 pandemic (2011-2018). Once peptide pools had expanded antigen-specific T cells, ViraFEST sequenced TCRs. Fresh IL-2 medium was used to replace half of the medium on days 3 and 7. Researchers used the Oncomine TCR Beta short-read assay to sequence DNA from cultured CD4+ T cells. Genomic DNA was isolated from CD4+ T cells that had been cultured. TCRdb passed the PCR reads through MiXCR, listing each CDR3 protein once. The sample contains 5,400 or so distinct CDR3 sequences, about two fifths of which appear only once.

The clonotype was recovered from a human donor in good health. The specimen was CD4+ T cells from blood, cultured in vitro. The chain recombines TRBV27 with TRBJ2-1; D remains ambiguous. The CDR3 loop is CASSLGYYNEQFF. The DNA of the CDR3 is TGTGCCAGCAGTTTAGGATATTACAATGAGCAGTTCTTC.